A single sample gave rise to the 10 T cell receptor beta chains below, sequenced in a study of CD8+ T cells in alopecia areata. cDNA serving as the sequencing template came from extracted, reverse transcribed RNA. Data came from immunoSEQ multiplex PCR; TCRdb stores just in-frame clones and leaves some out. The data hold about 210,000 clones, with approximately 57% observed a single time. Regarding treatment: oral pan-JAK inhibitor, 5-10 mg twice daily. The material sequenced was CD4+ T cells sorted from blood, taken at week 4, from a patient treated with tofacitinib. The receptors come from a human donor with alopecia areata.

The chain employs TRBV25-1 and TRBJ2-5; maybe TRBD1 (5 bases). Trimming shortened V by 7 bases and J by 11 bases, and 17 bases separated the two germline ends. Germline V gene data show CDR1 as MGHDK and CDR2 as SYGVNS. CDR3 length: 12 amino acids. The CDR3 spells CASTSTPGMQYF. Here the CDR3 DNA reads TGTGCCAGCACGTCAACCCCAGGGATGCAGTACTTC.

The genes are TRBV4-1 and TRBJ2-3; D not certain. Between the trimmed V and J ends, which lost 1 base and 2 bases, there was a span of 10 bases. This CDR3 is 15 amino acids long. CDR1 is MGHRA, CDR2 YSYEKL, per germline. The CDR3 DNA sequence: TGCGCCAGCAGCCAAGCCCACGGCATCACAGATACGCAGTATTTT. Its protein is CASSQAHGITDTQYF.

About this clone: This same CDR3 is encoded by further DNA sequences in the sample. This chain links TRBV30 with TRBJ1-5; D is undetermined. V gave up 4 bases and J gave up 1 base, with 8 bases separating them. Germline V gives CDR1 GTSNPN, CDR2 SVGIG (reference sequence). The CDR3 runs 13 residues. CDR3 amino acids: CAWTGGSNQPQHF. In DNA form, the CDR3 reads TGTGCCTGGACCGGCGGGAGCAATCAGCCCCAGCATTTT.

The chain couples TRBV7-3 to TRBJ2-5, with D unclear. CDR3 length: 13 amino acids. Germline CDR1 and CDR2: SGHTA and FQGTGA. The ends were cut back, 3 bases at V and 2 bases at J, with 7 bases in the middle. This CDR3 is CASSFQDQETQYF. CDR3 DNA: TGTGCCAGCAGCTTTCAAGATCAAGAGACCCAGTACTTC.

The chain carries TRBV27 and TRBJ2-3, with D perhaps matching TRBD2 (6 bases). Trimming stripped 6 bases from V and 6 bases from J, with 13 bases between. Germline CDR1 reads MNHEY; CDR2 reads SMNVEV (reference sequence). The CDR3 length is 13 residues. The CDR3 loop reads CASRLGGFDTQYF. In DNA, the CDR3 is TGTGCCAGCAGGTTGGGGGGTTTCGATACGCAGTATTTT.

The V gene is TRBV29-1, the J gene TRBJ1-2; no definite D call. V was clipped by 4 bases and J by 7 bases, with 13 bases between them. Germline CDR1 and CDR2: SQVTM and ANQGSEA. The CDR3 extends over 12 amino acids. CDR3 DNA: TGCAGCGTTGTCGCGGCCACCTCTGGCTACACCTTC. Amino acids: CSVVAATSGYTF.

The chain uses TRBV2 and TRBJ2-1, with no clear D. The V gene's germline CDR1 is SNHLY and CDR2 FYNNEI. The CDR3 spans 13 residues. Trimming cost V 4 bases and J 5 bases, with 9 bases left between them. The CDR3 loop is CASSVRQHNEQFF. CDR3 nucleotides: TGTGCCAGCAGTGTTCGGCAACACAATGAGCAGTTCTTC.

This clone turned up a few times. The CDR3 sequence is CSVPGRTTYGYTF. The CDR3 DNA follows: TGCAGCGTCCCGGGACGTACGACTTATGGCTACACCTTC. This chain uses TRBV29-1 with TRBJ1-2; perhaps TRBD1 as D (5 bases). This CDR3 has 13 residues. Per the germline V gene, CDR1 is SQVTM and CDR2 is ANQGSEA. Trimming took 6 bases from V and 5 from J, leaving 16 bases between them.

The V and J genes are TRBV29-1 and TRBJ1-1; tentatively, D is TRBD1 (5 bases). Looked up from germline, CDR1 is SQVTM and CDR2 is ANQGSEA. The CDR3 covers 14 residues. The ends were cut back, 3 bases at V and 0 bases at J, with 11 bases in the middle. CDR3 region: CSVDLTGMNTEAFF. CDR3 in DNA: TGCAGCGTTGATCTAACAGGAATGAACACTGAAGCTTTCTTT.

This chain joins TRBV18 and TRBJ2-3, with D uncertain. CDR3 length: 11 amino acids. The V end was cut by 4 bases, the J end by 1 base, with 0 bases between. In germline, CDR1 is KGHSH, CDR2 LQKENI. DNA for the CDR3: TGTGCCAGCTCACGCACAGATACGCAGTATTTT. Protein sequence: CASSRTDTQYF.